One sample yielded the 24 T cell receptor beta chains listed below, sequenced in a study of control samples from healthy donors and cancer patients. Profiled with immunoSEQ multiplex PCR; TCRdb holds only in-frame clones, not every one. Of 150,000 to 200,000 clones detected, 75% to 95% appear once; the ten largest clones hold around 2%. Sequencing used blood. These receptor sequences come from a woman aged 40 to 50 in good health.

The count of this clone is one. V gene TRBV20-1 combines with J gene TRBJ2-7, with D possibly TRBD2 on 5 matching bases. The germline V and J ends were trimmed by 5 bases and 5 bases, with 7 bases remaining between them. The CDR3 has 10 residues. From germline, CDR1 is DFQATT and CDR2 SNEGSKA (reference sequence). The CDR3 loop reads CSAEGNEQYF. The CDR3 nucleotides are TGCAGTGCTGAGGGAAACGAGCAGTACTTC.

The chain recombines TRBV11-2 with TRBJ1-1; D is undetermined. The V gene's germline CDR1 is SGHAT and CDR2 FQNNGV. Deletions cut 6 bases from V and 10 bases from J, with 27 bases between. The CDR3 has 16 amino acids. The CDR3 nucleotides are TGTGCCAGCAGGCCATACTCCCCGGAGGACTTATCGGTAGCTTTCTTT. Its translation is CASRPYSPEDLSVAFF.

This chain uses TRBV11-2 with TRBJ1-3; no definite D call. Germline CDR1 reads SGHAT; CDR2 reads FQNNGV. V dropped 1 base and J dropped 0 bases, with 4 bases sitting between them. The CDR3 covers 14 residues. The CDR3 DNA reads as TGTGCCAGCAGCTTAGGCGGCTCTGGAAACACCATATATTTT. Translation gives CASSLGGSGNTIYF.

This chain uses TRBV5-6 with TRBJ2-5; 9 bases fit TRBD2. Germline V gene lookup returns CDR1 SGHDT and CDR2 YYEEEE. The CDR3 length is 16 residues. The trim removed 3 bases at V and 2 bases at J, leaving 8 bases unmatched. The CDR3 coding sequence is TGTGCCAGCAGCTGGGTAGCGGGGGAGTTACAAGAGACCCAGTACTTC. It encodes CASSWVAGELQETQYF. Drawing the rest from reference TRBV5-6 and TRBJ2-5, the complete variable domain is DAGVTQSPTHLIKTRGQQVTLRCSPKSGHDTVSWYQQALGQGPQFIFQYYEEEERQRGNFPDRFSGHQFPNYSSELNVNALLLGDSALYLCASSWVAGELQETQYFGPGTRLLVL.

Written as DNA, the CDR3 is TGTGCCAGCAGTACCGGACTAGGTCGGCAGTACTTC. Its translation: CASSTGLGRQYF. This chain joins TRBV12-3 or TRBV12-4 and TRBJ2-7; 7 nucleotides match TRBD2. J gave up 9 bases and V 5 bases, and 7 bases lay outside the gene matches. CDR3 length: 12 residues.

The genes are TRBV10-3 and TRBJ2-7, with 7 bases aligning to TRBD1. The germline V gene has CDR1 ENHRY and CDR2 SYGVKD. V was pared by 1 base and J by 2 bases, with 8 bases of the junction left unmatched. This CDR3 comprises 16 residues. CDR3 in amino acids: CAISEFWTGQAYEQYF. CDR3 DNA: TGTGCCATCAGTGAGTTCTGGACAGGTCAGGCCTACGAGCAGTACTTC.

J is TRBJ2-6 and V is TRBV19; 7 bases agree with TRBD1. CDR3 length equals 22 residues. Germline loops: CDR1 LNHDA, CDR2 SQIVND (reference sequence). Germline trimming cut 2 bases from V and 2 bases from J; bases unmatched to any gene: 21. This CDR3 reads CASSIWGHEEGAPITGANVLTF. CDR3 coding DNA: TGTGCCAGTAGTATATGGGGACATGAAGAGGGGGCGCCTATAACTGGGGCCAACGTCCTGACTTTC.

This clone has a single count. The gene calls are TRBV10-3 and TRBJ1-5; tentative D call: TRBD1 (6 bases). Trimming stripped 8 bases from V and 5 bases from J, with 10 bases between. CDR3 length: 12 amino acids. Germline V CDR1 and CDR2: ENHRY, SYGVKD. The CDR3: CAIHRTDQPQHF. In DNA, the CDR3 is TGTGCCATCCATCGGACAGATCAGCCCCAGCATTTT.

The chain uses TRBV2 and TRBJ2-5; TRBD1 matches 7 bases. After removal of 5 bases from V and 1 base from J, the junction contained 7 bases not matched to a gene. CDR1 is SNHLY, CDR2 FYNNEI, per germline. The CDR3 is 15 residues long. The CDR3 protein is CASSHDRERQETQYF. CDR3 coding DNA: TGTGCCAGCAGTCACGACAGGGAACGCCAAGAGACCCAGTACTTC. Full variable domain (rest looked up from reference TRBV2 and TRBJ2-5): EPEVTQTPSHQVTQMGQEVILRCVPISNHLYFYWYRQILGQKVEFLVSFYNNEISEKSEIFDDQFSVERPDGSNFTLKIRSTKLEDSAMYFCASSHDRERQETQYFGPGTRLLVL.

This chain uses TRBV19 with TRBJ1-5, with TRBD1 matching over 9 bases. From germline, CDR1 is LNHDA and CDR2 SQIVND (reference sequence). V lost 8 bases and J lost 4; bases outside the gene matches: 9. The CDR3 loop spans 15 amino acids. The CDR3 coding sequence is TGTGCCAGTGGAGAATGGACAGGGGATAATCAGCCCCAGCATTTT. Amino acid sequence: CASGEWTGDNQPQHF.

The chain combines TRBV5-4 with TRBJ1-1, with D possibly being TRBD1 (5 bases). Germline CDR1 reads SGHNT; CDR2 reads YYREEE (reference sequence). The CDR3 loop spans 15 amino acids. Deletions cut 0 bases from V and 0 bases from J, with 9 bases between. CDR3 amino acids: CASSLGQGLNTEAFF. The DNA of the CDR3 is TGTGCCAGCAGCTTGGGGCAGGGACTGAACACTGAAGCTTTCTTT.

The V and J genes are TRBV27 and TRBJ1-1; 8 bases map to TRBD1. Trimming took 5 bases from V and 4 from J; bases not matched to a gene: 9. The CDR3 length is 15 residues. Germline CDR1 and CDR2: MNHEY and SMNVEV (reference sequence). The chain's CDR3 is CASSPYGQGATEAFF. CDR3 coding DNA: TGTGCCAGCAGTCCCTACGGACAGGGCGCCACTGAAGCTTTCTTT.

V is TRBV19 and J is TRBJ1-2; D is unclear. Per germline, CDR1 LNHDA and CDR2 SQIVND (reference sequence). This CDR3 is built from 15 residues. V lost 3 bases and J 2 bases, leaving 13 bases between the germline ends. DNA of the CDR3: TGTGCCAGTAGTATCGCTTACGGTGAAAACTATGGCTACACCTTC. Translation: CASSIAYGENYGYTF. Full variable domain (missing parts from reference TRBV19 and TRBJ1-2): DGGITQSPKYLFRKEGQNVTLSCEQNLNHDAMYWYRQDPGQGLRLIYYSQIVNDFQKGDIAEGYSVSREKKESFPLTVTSAQKNPTAFYLCASSIAYGENYGYTFGSGTRLTVV.

The V call is TRBV2, the J call TRBJ2-3; TRBD2 agrees at 8 bases. Looked up from germline, CDR1 is SNHLY and CDR2 is FYNNEI. CDR3 length equals 15 residues. Unmatched junction bases numbered 5, after V lost 3 bases and J lost 3 bases. In DNA, the CDR3 is TGTGCCAGCAGTGATGATGGCGGGAGGACAGATACGCAGTATTTT. The encoded protein is CASSDDGGRTDTQYF.

The V gene is TRBV7-2, the J gene TRBJ1-3; unclear D gene. This CDR3 has 16 amino acids. The V end was cut by 1 base, the J end by 0 bases, with 10 bases between. Germline V gene sequence: CDR1 SGHTA, CDR2 FQGNSA. CDR3 bases: TGTGCCAGCAGCTTAGATGTAGGAAGCTCTGGAAACACCATATATTTT. Translated, it gives CASSLDVGSSGNTIYF.

The chain combines TRBV2 with TRBJ1-6; D remains unclear. Germline V gene sequence: CDR1 SNHLY, CDR2 FYNNEI. This CDR3 comprises 13 residues. Trimming left V 4 bases short and J 9 bases short, with 10 bases between. The CDR3 DNA sequence: TGTGCCAGCAGTGCGCCAGTGGGTTCACCCCTCCACTTT. This translates into CASSAPVGSPLHF. Together with reference TRBV2 and TRBJ1-6, the CDR3 gives the full variable domain: EPEVTQTPSHQVTQMGQEVILRCVPISNHLYFYWYRQILGQKVEFLVSFYNNEISEKSEIFDDQFSVERPDGSNFTLKIRSTKLEDSAMYFCASSAPVGSPLHFGNGTRLTVT.

The chain has TRBV6-6 and TRBJ1-2, with D possibly TRBD1 on 5 matching bases. Germline-derived CDR1 and CDR2 are MNHNY and SVGAGI (reference sequence). V was shortened by 2 bases and J by 6 bases, with 16 bases between the two germline ends. The CDR3 length is 15 residues. The CDR3 sequence is CASSYRGQGLDGYTF. CDR3 DNA: TGTGCCAGCAGTTACAGGGGTCAGGGTTTGGATGGCTACACCTTC.

The chain has TRBV18 and TRBJ2-1; TRBD1 might be the D (6 bases). CDR1 and CDR2 (germline): KGHSH, LQKENI. CDR3 length equals 13 residues. Trimming took off 3 bases at V and 6 bases at J, with 9 bases between the two ends. For the CDR3, the DNA is TGTGCCAGCTCACCGGGGGCTCTCAATGAGCAGTTCTTC. It translates to CASSPGALNEQFF.

The chain employs TRBV6-1 and TRBJ1-2; D might be TRBD1 (5 bases). The CDR3 totals 16 residues. Deletions cut 1 base from V and 5 bases from J, with 17 bases between. Germline CDR1 MNHNS, CDR2 SASEGT. The CDR3 region has the DNA TGTGCCAGCAGTGAAGTTCCCAGGGATTCTTATTATGGCTACACCTTC. Its protein is CASSEVPRDSYYGYTF.

This sequence joins TRBV7-6 and TRBJ2-1; tentative D call: TRBD2 (7 bases). This CDR3 comprises 15 residues. V gave up 1 base and J gave up 5 bases, with 12 bases separating them. Germline V gene data show CDR1 as SGHVS and CDR2 as FNYEAQ. This chain's CDR3 is CASSLEGGPHNEQFF. As DNA, the CDR3 is TGTGCCAGCAGCTTAGAGGGGGGGCCCCACAATGAGCAGTTCTTC.

The gene calls are TRBV5-8 and TRBJ1-2; 9 bases map to TRBD1. The J segment lost 3 bases and the V segment lost 4 bases, leaving 4 bases of the junction unmatched. Germline lookup yields CDR1 SGHTS and CDR2 YDEGEE. The CDR3 is made up of 14 amino acids. CDR3 DNA sequence: TGTGCCAGCAGCCAGGGACAGGGCTACTATGGCTACACCTTC. Translation gives CASSQGQGYYGYTF. The full variable domain, rest sourced from reference TRBV5-8 and TRBJ1-2, is EAGVTQSPTHLIKTRGQQATLRCSPISGHTSVYWYQQALGLGLQFLLWYDEGEERNRGNFPPRFSGRQFPNYSSELNVNALELEDSALYLCASSQGQGYYGYTFGSGTRLTVV.

The J gene is TRBJ1-4, the V gene TRBV5-1, with D possibly matching TRBD1 (5 bases). Germline V gives CDR1 SGHRS, CDR2 YFSETQ. This CDR3 is 16 amino acids long. V was clipped by 3 bases and J by 2 bases, with 14 bases between them. Here the CDR3 DNA reads TGCGCCAGCAGCTCGGGTCTAGGGGTGACTAATGAAAAACTGTTTTTT. This codes for CASSSGLGVTNEKLFF.

The V call is TRBV4-1, the J call TRBJ2-1; a weak D match, TRBD1 (6 bases). The V end lost 2 bases, the J end lost 5 bases, and 25 bases lay between the germline ends. The CDR3 consists of 19 residues. Germline V gene lookup returns CDR1 MGHRA and CDR2 YSYEKL. In DNA form, the CDR3 reads TGCGCCAGCAGCCAATTCACAGGGATGCGGGCAGGACTGCACAATGAGCAGTTCTTC. It encodes CASSQFTGMRAGLHNEQFF.

The chain has TRBV11-2 and TRBJ2-7, with D uncertain. V lost 5 bases and J 3 bases, leaving 8 bases between the germline ends. There are 12 residues in the CDR3. Germline lookup yields CDR1 SGHAT and CDR2 FQNNGV. CDR3 loop: CASSPPDYEQYF. CDR3 nucleotide sequence: TGTGCCAGCAGCCCCCCAGACTACGAGCAGTACTTC.